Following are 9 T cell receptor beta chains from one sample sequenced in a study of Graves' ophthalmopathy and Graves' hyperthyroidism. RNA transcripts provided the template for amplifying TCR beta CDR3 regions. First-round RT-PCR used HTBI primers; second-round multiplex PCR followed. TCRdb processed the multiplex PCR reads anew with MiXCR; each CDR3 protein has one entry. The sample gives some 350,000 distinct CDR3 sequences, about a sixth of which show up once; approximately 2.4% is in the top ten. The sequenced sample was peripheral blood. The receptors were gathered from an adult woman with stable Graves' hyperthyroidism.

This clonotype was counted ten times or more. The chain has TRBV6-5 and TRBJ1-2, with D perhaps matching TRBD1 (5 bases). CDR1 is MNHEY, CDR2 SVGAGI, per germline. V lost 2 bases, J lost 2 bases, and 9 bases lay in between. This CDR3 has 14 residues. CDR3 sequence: CASSYPEGNYGYTF. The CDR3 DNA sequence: TGTGCCAGCAGTTACCCGGAGGGGAACTATGGCTACACCTTC.

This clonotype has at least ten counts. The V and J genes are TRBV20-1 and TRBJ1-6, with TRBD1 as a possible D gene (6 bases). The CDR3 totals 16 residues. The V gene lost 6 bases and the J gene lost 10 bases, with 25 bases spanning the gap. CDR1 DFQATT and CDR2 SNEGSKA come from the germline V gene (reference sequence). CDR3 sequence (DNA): TGCAGTGCCCTCGCGGCGGGTTGGACAGTCTTATCACCCCTCCACTTT. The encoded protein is CSALAAGWTVLSPLHF.

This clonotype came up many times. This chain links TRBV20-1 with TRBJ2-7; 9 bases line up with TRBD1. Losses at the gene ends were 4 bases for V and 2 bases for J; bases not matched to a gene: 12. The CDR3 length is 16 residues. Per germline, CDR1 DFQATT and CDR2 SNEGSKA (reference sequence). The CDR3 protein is CSAKITGTGITYEQYF. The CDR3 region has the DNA TGCAGTGCTAAGATTACCGGGACAGGGATCACCTACGAGCAGTACTTC.

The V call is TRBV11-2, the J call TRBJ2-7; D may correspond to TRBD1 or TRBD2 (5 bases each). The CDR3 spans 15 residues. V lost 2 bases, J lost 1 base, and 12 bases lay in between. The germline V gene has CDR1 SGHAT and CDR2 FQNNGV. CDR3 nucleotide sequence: TGTGCCAGCAGCTTACGGGGCTTAGGGTCCTACGAGCAGTACTTC. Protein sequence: CASSLRGLGSYEQYF.

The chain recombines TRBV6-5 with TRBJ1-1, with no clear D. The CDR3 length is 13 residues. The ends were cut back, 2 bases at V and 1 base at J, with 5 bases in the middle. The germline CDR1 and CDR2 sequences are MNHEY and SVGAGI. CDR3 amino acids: CASSYTKNTEAFF. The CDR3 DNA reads TGTGCCAGCAGTTACACGAAGAACACTGAAGCTTTCTTT.

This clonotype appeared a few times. CDR3 amino acids: CASSMSDSPREQYF. In DNA, the CDR3 is TGTGCCAGTAGTATGAGTGACAGCCCGCGGGAGCAGTACTTC. The chain recombines TRBV19 with TRBJ2-7, with a possible D match to TRBD1 (5 bases). The CDR3 is made up of 14 amino acids. The V end lost 3 bases, the J end lost 7 bases, and 16 bases lay between the germline ends. CDR1 and CDR2 from the germline V gene are LNHDA and SQIVND (reference sequence). Supplemented by reference TRBV19 and TRBJ2-7, the full variable domain reads DGGITQSPKYLFRKEGQNVTLSCEQNLNHDAMYWYRQDPGQGLRLIYYSQIVNDFQKGDIAEGYSVSREKKESFPLTVTSAQKNPTAFYLCASSMSDSPREQYFGPGTRLTVT.

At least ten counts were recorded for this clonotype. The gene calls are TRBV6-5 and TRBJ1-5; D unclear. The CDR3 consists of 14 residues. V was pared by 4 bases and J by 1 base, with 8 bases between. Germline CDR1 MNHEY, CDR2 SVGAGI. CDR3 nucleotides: TGTGCCAGCAGTTTTTCAGGAAGCAATCAGCCCCAGCATTTT. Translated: CASSFSGSNQPQHF.

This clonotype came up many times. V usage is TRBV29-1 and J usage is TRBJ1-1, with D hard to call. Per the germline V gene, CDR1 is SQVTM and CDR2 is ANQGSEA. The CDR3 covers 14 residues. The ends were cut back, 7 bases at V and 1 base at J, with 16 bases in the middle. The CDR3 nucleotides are TGCAGCGCTGTCCGGCCGTCCTCGAACACTGAAGCTTTCTTT. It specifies CSAVRPSSNTEAFF.

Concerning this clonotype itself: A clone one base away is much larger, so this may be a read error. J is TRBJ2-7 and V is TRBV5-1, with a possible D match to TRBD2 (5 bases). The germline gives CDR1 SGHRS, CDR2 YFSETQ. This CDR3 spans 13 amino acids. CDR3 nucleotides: TGCGCCTGCAGCCTGACTATGTCCTACGAGCAGTACTTC. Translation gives CACSLTMSYEQYF.